A selection of T cell receptor beta chains follows, all from one sample in a study of cytomegalovirus exposure and HLA in healthy donors. Method: immunoSEQ multiplex PCR; TCRdb's copy keeps in-frame clones and lacks some. The top ten clones hold about 2.2% of a sample with around 200,000 clones, approximately 85% of them seen once. The sequencing input was PBMCs. All receptors come from a woman in her fifties or sixties in good health and CMV-seronegative. The CDR3 runs from the conserved cysteine through the conserved F or W. Each record gives: J gene, V gene, D gene, CDR3 length, clone size, CDR3 DNA, CDR3 protein. D genes are given only for firm matches. A clone size is listed for some rows: how often the clone was seen (once, few, many), or a class if it is expanded.

>TRBJ1-2|TRBV25-1|.|15|.
TGTGCCAGCAGTGACTTTGGCGGTTTGAGGGATGGCTACACCTTC
CASSDFGGLRDGYTF
>TRBJ2-1|TRBV30|.|12|.
TGTGCCTGGAGCGGGATTTACAATGAGCAGTTCTTC
CAWSGIYNEQFF
>TRBJ2-7|TRBV4-2|TRBD2|15|.
TGTGCCAGCAGCCAAAGACTAGCGGGAGGATTCGAGCAGTACTTC
CASSQRLAGGFEQYF
>TRBJ1-1|TRBV5-1|TRBD1|16|.
TGCGCCAGCAGCTTGATGGCAGGGGGCCTGAACACTGAAGCTTTCTTT
CASSLMAGGLNTEAFF
>TRBJ2-5|TRBV29-1|TRBD1|14|.
TGCAGCGTTGTAAGGACAGGGTTCCAAGAGACCCAGTACTTC
CSVVRTGFQETQYF
>TRBJ1-4|TRBV28|.|15|.
TGTGCCAGCAGTTTGACAGGAGCAACTAATGAAAAACTGTTTTTT
CASSLTGATNEKLFF
>TRBJ1-5|TRBV28|.|17|.
TGTGCCAGCAGTTTACCGACTTTAGTTAGGGGAAATCAGCCCCAGCATTTT
CASSLPTLVRGNQPQHF
>TRBJ1-1|TRBV30|.|15|.
TGTGCCTGGAGAACATACAGGGATAGGAACACTGAAGCTTTCTTT
CAWRTYRDRNTEAFF
>TRBJ2-1|TRBV19|TRBD2|17|.
TGTGCCAGTAGTGCTGGGACTAGCGGGGGCTCCTACAATGAGCAGTTCTTC
CASSAGTSGGSYNEQFF
>TRBJ2-7|TRBV6-1|TRBD2|16|.
TGTGCCAGCAGTGGCGGGACTAGCGGGAGGAGGTACGAGCAGTACTTC
CASSGGTSGRRYEQYF
>TRBJ1-2|TRBV28|.|13|.
TGTGCCACCCCGGCCGCGGGTCGGTATGGCTACACCTTC
CATPAAGRYGYTF
>TRBJ2-3|TRBV2|TRBD1|15|once
TGTGCCAGCGTCTGGACAGGTGGGGCGGGAGATACGCAGTATTTT
CASVWTGGAGDTQYF
>TRBJ1-2|TRBV21-1|.|16|.
TGTGCCAGCAGCAAAATGATTGGTTCGGAGGCCTGGGGCTACACCTTC
CASSKMIGSEAWGYTF
>TRBJ1-5|TRBV28|TRBD1|15|few
TGTGCCAGCAGTTCCACCGGGACAGGGGTTCAGCCCCAGCATTTT
CASSSTGTGVQPQHF
>TRBJ1-2|TRBV27|TRBD1|14|.
TGTGCCAGCAGTTCCCGTGACAGGGAGCTCGGCTACACCTTC
CASSSRDRELGYTF
>TRBJ2-2|TRBV7-9|TRBD1|14|.
TGTGCCAGCAGCCGACAGGGTACCCCCGGGGAGCTGTTTTTT
CASSRQGTPGELFF